This TCR beta chain was identified during a study of OX40 agonist ivuxolimab in advanced cancers. At baseline, cycle 4 day 1, and cycle 7 day 1, blood was sampled. Regarding the study as a whole: In the 0.1 to 3.0 mg/kg range, CD4+ and CD8+ blood T cells had expanded clonally by week 6. Also present in some nonresponders was a low level of normalized T-cell clonal expansion. In CD8+ T cells, expanded clones were on average more numerous than in CD4+.

The assay was immunoSEQ multiplex PCR, and TCRdb's table has in-frame clones only and misses some. The sample has 9,500 to 12,000 clones; around 84% are singletons. J was trimmed by 5 bases and V by 4 bases; bases with no gene match: 11. Germline CDR1 reads SGHNT; CDR2 reads YYREEE (reference sequence). CDR3 length equals 15 residues. Notes on this clone: What it recognizes is unknown.

This clonotype was sampled from an adult with an advanced solid tumor such as melanoma, head and neck, liver or kidney cancer. The sample in question was CD4+ or CD8+ T cells sorted from blood, obtained in a trial of the OX40 agonist ivuxolimab. The chain recombines TRBV5-4 with TRBJ2-7; 8 nucleotides agree with TRBD1. The CDR3 region is CASSPWTGTLNEQYF. The DNA of the CDR3 is TGTGCCAGCAGCCCCTGGACAGGGACGCTAAACGAGCAGTACTTC. Drawing the rest from reference TRBV5-4 and TRBJ2-7, the complete variable domain is ETGVTQSPTHLIKTRGQQVTLRCSSQSGHNTVSWYQQALGQGPQFIFQYYREEENGRGNFPPRFSGLQFPNYSSELNVNALELDDSALYLCASSPWTGTLNEQYFGPGTRLTVT.